This entry describes one T cell receptor beta chain. The sample holds a few counts of this clonotype. What antigen it recognizes has not been identified. Base qualities are not at hand, and no much larger clone is one base apart. This entry comes from a study of regulatory T cells in long-lasting Graves disease (dated by TCRdb to the early 2020s). About the full investigation: Persistent Graves' disease was defined as antithyroid drug treatment for over 5 years with persistently positive TSH receptor autoantibodies. Patients with persistent Graves' disease were compared with patients with newly diagnosed Graves' disease using TCR sequencing and RNA sequencing of peripheral blood. The study was conducted in China and was registered as a clinical trial. TCR sequencing covered some 13 persistent and 20 or so newly diagnosed Graves' disease patients, some 33 samples in total. On average, persistent Graves' disease patients in the clinical cohort had been on antithyroid drugs for approximately 10 years.

V gives up 3 bases and J gives up 1 base, and the segment between their germline ends measures 9 bases. CDR1 and CDR2, looked up from the germline V gene (reference sequence), are DFQATT and SNEGSKA. The CDR3 contains 14 residues, cysteine and phenylalanine counted. CDR3 DNA only is kept here, 42 bases in frame from base 1. What the work shows at the level of the full study, not this receptor alone: Sequencing and analysis were limited to the TCR beta chain. Persistent Graves' disease patients showed lower TCR Shannon entropy and fewer highly expanded clones than newly diagnosed patients, suggesting clonal expansion. Persistent patients shared more public clonotypes among themselves (around 2,500) than newly diagnosed patients did (about 900). Peripheral blood alone was examined, since thyroid tissue, which constituted the primary lesion, could not be accessed. As a limitation, the authors acknowledged that the small sample size may reduce accuracy. Preferential use of TRBV28, TRBJ1-2 and TRBJ2-5 was observed in persistent disease, whereas TRBV20-1 and TRBJ2-1 were favored in newly diagnosed disease.

Libraries were prepared through multiplex PCR. TCRdb shows the sequencer as Illumina HiSeq 4000. CDR3 regions were amplified by Arm-PCR with iRepertoire HTBI primers to construct TCR beta libraries. Before sequencing, the PCR products went through gel purification. Regarding the original processing steps: A total of fewer than 65 TRBV and approximately 15 TRBJ segments were identified across samples and were used for gene usage analysis of CDR3 amino acid clonotypes. COPE and FqMerger were used to merge the filtered high-quality paired reads into contigs. BLAST was used to align contigs to IMGT TRBV, TRBD and TRBJ reference genes, with CDR3 defined following IMGT. Any clonotype with a frequency above 0.1% was classified as a highly expanded clone. Shannon entropy was used to measure repertoire diversity, and the Gini coefficient was used to measure V-J evenness. Public clonotypes were defined as clonotypes shared by more than one individual. The public reads were quality trimmed at Q25 with fastp and then assembled into clones with MiXCR by TCRdb, keeping productive beta chains. When rows share a CDR3 protein, they turn into one entry using the most common DNA and genes. Here the V and J calls rest on TCRdb's processing, not on the authors' analysis. The sample table lists about 660,000 distinct CDR3 sequences, around 30% of them with a count of one. The ten biggest clones cover 42% of the sample.

Per the publication, the time point label means: persistent/refractory GD, antithyroid drugs over 5 years with positive TRAb. For both TCR sequencing and RNA sequencing, RNA was extracted from PBMCs using TRIzol. Graves' disease was diagnosed according to American Thyroid Association guidelines. Recruitment of patients was carried out at an endocrinology department in Xi'an, China. Each patient gave around 9.2 milliliters of peripheral blood, collected in an EDTA anticoagulant tube. Ficoll Paque Plus density gradient separation was used to isolate PBMCs, and no further T cell sorting was done. An Agilent 2100 Bioanalyzer and agarose gel were used to check RNA quality, and a NanoDrop 2000 was used to measure RNA concentration.

The clonotype originates from a female donor with Graves disease. In this chain, TRBV20-1 is recombined with TRBJ2-2, with a weak D call of TRBD2 (6 bases match). Sequenced here: peripheral blood mononuclear cells (PBMCs), sampled when the disease was refractory, from a patient treated with antithyroid drugs. The bases are TGCAGTGCTAGTCGGGGGAAGAACACCGGGGAGCTGTTTTTT. This gives the protein CSASRGKNTGELFF.